Sequencing of this T cell receptor (beta chain) was carried out in a study of blood T cells in healthy people across ages. Together with a sample-barcoded 5' primer, a J-beta primer mix was included in a second PCR lasting roughly 6 to 12 cycles. Each CDR3 protein gets one entry after TCRdb re-called the 5' RACE reads with MiXCR. In the table there are about 1.4 million distinct CDR3 sequences, approximately 59% of which are singletons. General study points: Older age went with lower TCR beta diversity per million T cells, in a roughly linear way.

This clonotype was seen once. Its target is unknown. V was pared by 4 bases and J by 5 bases, with 8 bases between. CDR1 SQVTM and CDR2 ANQGSEA come from the germline V gene. The CDR3 spans 11 residues. The chain carries TRBV29-1 and TRBJ2-5; D not resolved. The specimen was blood. The clonotype was recovered from a man aged 18 to 29 in good health. CDR3 sequence (DNA): TGCAGCGTTGGTACGTGGGAGACCCAGTACTTC. Amino acids: CSVGTWETQYF.